This TCR beta chain was retrieved from a study of blood T cell repertoires in COVID-19 (dated by TCRdb to about 2020). As for the study more broadly: Samples covering the acute and convalescent phases of COVID-19 were provided by collaborators in the United States, Italy and Spain. The prospective study material was composed of cDNA or gDNA derived from T cells, B-cell-depleted T cells, or PBMCs. Deeply sampled blood TCRbeta repertoires from subjects exposed to, actively infected with, or recovered from COVID-19 were included in the dataset. The repertoires were made available in a free public database intended to serve as a resource for research on the immune response to SARS-CoV-2. The samples were drawn from two sources: the first 160 participants of the ongoing ImmuneRACE study, and 1,000 to 1,500 subjects contributed by 6 global collaborators. Sample metadata almost always included a de-identified subject ID, COVID-19 status, age in years and sex. Where available, HLA class I and class II types were taken from metadata supplied by the sample provider and were not determined by assay-based typing. On the study overall, not on this receptor specifically: How much clinical and demographic metadata was included differed by source and by participant, and the metadata was provided uncurated.

Taken from cysteine to phenylalanine, the CDR3 has 12 residues. Of all the DNA, just the CDR3 is kept, 36 bases in frame from base 1. CDR1 and CDR2 were assigned from the germline V gene as MGHRA and YSYEKL. V loses 4 bases, J loses 0 bases, and the germline ends lie 2 bases apart. A word on this clone: Its antigen specificity is not known. The sample holds no much larger clone one base away, and base qualities are not on file.

TCRbeta CDR3 regions were amplified from genomic DNA using the immunoSEQ Assay, a bias-controlled multiplex PCR. As for the authors' bioinformatics: Within the assay, amplification of reference gene primers was used to estimate how many nucleated cells each sample contained. To quantify the absolute abundance of each unique TCRbeta CDR3 rearrangement, sequence reads were collapsed and filtered. Productive Simpson clonality was computed per sample as the square root of Simpson's diversity index over productive rearrangements. TCRdb retrieved this table from immuneACCESS and kept in-frame rearrangements only. Not all clones are present; in checked studies, unresolved V genes account for under half, and no reason is known for the remainder. The DNA gave D and trimming, while V, J and clone size come from that table. This sample holds roughly 250,000 clones; about 89% were observed only once. Of the sample, roughly 1.2% falls within the top ten clones.

In the prospective study, participants were roughly 18 to 95 years old, resided in about two dozen geographic areas of the United States, and were enrolled through a virtual design. Cohort assignment in the prospective study relied on participant-reported clinical history from a screening survey and a study questionnaire. In the prospective study, whole blood, serum and a nasopharyngeal or oropharyngeal swab were collected from each participant by mobile phlebotomists. Prospective study participants could optionally give additional blood draws and questionnaires over a roughly 2-month period. Prospective study blood samples were shipped either frozen or at room temperature before DNA extraction.

The clonotype comes from a human donor in a cohort exposed to, infected with or recovered from COVID-19 (not recorded which). The donor label of this sample is uncertain. The sequence joins TRBV4-1 to TRBJ2-3; the D gene identity is not certain. Sequenced material: PBMCs or T cells enriched from blood (not recorded which). The DNA sequence is TGCGCCAGCAGCCTAAGCACAGATACGCAGTATTTT. Translated, this is CASSLSTDTQYF.